The 27 T cell receptor beta chains reported below all come from one sample, sequenced in a study of early T cells in non-severe SARS-CoV-2 infection. TCRdb itself ran the 5' RACE reads through MiXCR, one entry per CDR3 protein. The repertoire has about 77,000 distinct CDR3 sequences, roughly 4.7% of them found once; the top ten carry around 7.8%. Source: whole blood, taken at baseline. These receptors originate from an adult who was a healthcare worker with PCR-confirmed SARS-CoV-2 infection or an uninfected control (not recorded which).

There are many counts of this clonotype. This chain joins TRBV6-1 and TRBJ1-6; no clear D. The CDR3 spans 15 residues. Germline CDR1 reads MNHNS; CDR2 reads SASEGT. V lost 2 bases and J lost 6, with 11 bases in between. CDR3 in amino acids: CASSETLGSNSPLHF. CDR3 sequence (DNA): TGTGCCAGCAGTGAAACTCTGGGTTCTAATTCACCCCTCCACTTT.

This clonotype was seen a few times. The J gene is TRBJ1-5, the V gene TRBV12-3 or TRBV12-4; no reliable D call. Trimming removed 6 bases at V and 0 bases at J, with 9 bases between. The CDR3 consists of 14 residues. The CDR3 sequence: CASSTAYSNQPQHF. The CDR3 DNA reads TGTGCCAGCAGCACCGCATATAGCAATCAGCCCCAGCATTTT.

This clonotype was counted many times. The rearrangement joins TRBV5-1 to TRBJ1-5; maybe TRBD1 (5 bases). This CDR3 contains 15 residues. V was shortened by 7 bases and J by 6 bases, with 20 bases between the two germline ends. Germline assignment: CDR1 SGHRS and CDR2 YFSETQ. CDR3 sequence reads: CASSLAGGFTQPQHF. CDR3 nucleotides: TGCGCCAGCTCCCTTGCGGGGGGTTTCACTCAGCCCCAGCATTTT.

There are many counts of this clonotype. The chain recombines TRBV20-1 with TRBJ2-3, with D tentatively TRBD2 (6 bases). V lost 8 bases, J lost 7 bases, and 19 bases lay in between. Germline V gives CDR1 DFQATT, CDR2 SNEGSKA (reference sequence). CDR3 length equals 13 residues. CDR3 nucleotides: TGCAGTCCACGGGACTCCCTGCTACATACGCAGTATTTT. It specifies CSPRDSLLHTQYF.

This clonotype was seen repeatedly, ten times or more. The V call is TRBV12-3 or TRBV12-4, the J call TRBJ1-6; D is unresolved. V gave up 1 base and J gave up 0 bases, with 7 bases separating them. The CDR3 loop spans 16 amino acids. The CDR3 DNA follows: TGTGCCAGCAGTTTAGGGCGTTACTCCTATAATTCACCCCTCCACTTT. It specifies CASSLGRYSYNSPLHF.

This clonotype was recorded at least ten times. The V gene is TRBV20-1, the J gene TRBJ2-1; D is ambiguous. Germline values: CDR1 DFQATT, CDR2 SNEGSKA (reference sequence). V was pared by 0 bases and J by 8 bases, with 11 bases between. There are 13 residues in the CDR3. CDR3 nucleotides: TGCAGTGCTAGAGAGGGCCCTAGGGATGAGCAGTTCTTC. Its translation is CSAREGPRDEQFF.

At least ten counts were recorded for this clonotype. The rearrangement links TRBV12-3 or TRBV12-4 to TRBJ2-1, with TRBD2 identical over 9 bases. The CDR3 runs to 16 residues. V was clipped by 6 bases and J by 4 bases; unmatched bases: 10. The CDR3 loop is CASRPKSAGGYNEQFF. The CDR3 coding sequence is TGTGCCAGCAGGCCGAAATCAGCGGGGGGATACAATGAGCAGTTCTTC.

This clonotype was seen ten or more times. The V and J genes are TRBV20-1 and TRBJ1-2; 9 bases agree with TRBD1. CDR1 is DFQATT and CDR2 is SNEGSKA in the germline V gene (reference sequence). The CDR3 is made up of 12 amino acids. V dropped 6 bases and J dropped 7; count of bases not matched to a gene: 6. Here the CDR3 reads CSAQTGGSGYTF. CDR3 DNA: TGCAGTGCCCAAACAGGGGGCTCTGGCTACACCTTC.

This clonotype was detected ten times or more. V and J are TRBV19 and TRBJ2-1, with D perhaps TRBD1 or TRBD2 (5 bases each). There are 15 residues in the CDR3. The germline V gene encodes CDR1 LNHDA and CDR2 SQIVND (reference sequence). Trimming left V 5 bases short and J 5 bases short, with 16 bases between. In DNA, the CDR3 is TGTGCCAGTAGTTCGGGACCTCTTTTCCACAATGAGCAGTTCTTC. Amino acid sequence: CASSSGPLFHNEQFF.

The chain combines TRBV9 with TRBJ1-5, with D possibly matching TRBD1 (5 bases). Germline V gene data show CDR1 as SGDLS and CDR2 as YYNGEE. CDR3 length: 13 amino acids. Trimming left V 0 bases short and J 7 bases short, with 8 bases between. CDR3 nucleotide sequence: TGTGCCAGCAGCGTAGACACAGGACAGCCCCAGCATTTT. It yields the protein CASSVDTGQPQHF.

This clonotype has a handful of counts. The chain carries TRBV5-1 and TRBJ2-7, with D perhaps matching TRBD1 or TRBD2 (5 bases each). In germline, CDR1 is SGHRS, CDR2 YFSETQ. The length of the CDR3 is 16 residues. The V end lost 4 bases, the J end lost 2 bases, and 19 bases lay between the germline ends. The DNA of the CDR3 is TGCGCCAGCAGCCCGATCATCGGGGACGGAACCTACGAGCAGTACTTC. It codes for CASSPIIGDGTYEQYF.

The chain is built from TRBV3-1 and TRBJ2-1; D gene uncertain. The V gene lost 0 bases and the J gene lost 9 bases, with 18 bases spanning the gap. Germline V gene sequence: CDR1 LGHDT, CDR2 YNNKEL (reference sequence). CDR3 length equals 16 residues. The CDR3 is CASSQEGSNIAAEQFF. The CDR3 DNA reads TGTGCCAGCAGCCAAGAAGGTAGTAACATCGCCGCTGAGCAGTTCTTC.

Ten or more counts support this clonotype. Here the CDR3 reads CASSLRTAYNEQFF. The CDR3 nucleotides are TGTGCCAGCAGTTTGAGGACAGCTTACAATGAGCAGTTCTTC. J is TRBJ2-1 and V is TRBV12-3 or TRBV12-4, with a weak D call TRBD1 (6 bases). V lost 3 bases and J 4 bases, leaving 10 bases between the germline ends. The CDR3 length is 14 residues.

This clonotype was seen at least ten times. The chain recombines TRBV9 with TRBJ1-1; D unresolved. Deletions cut 0 bases from V and 9 bases from J, with 3 bases between. The germline V gene encodes CDR1 SGDLS and CDR2 YYNGEE. The CDR3 length is 10 residues. DNA of the CDR3: TGTGCCAGCAGCGTAGGTAAAGCTTTCTTT. Protein sequence: CASSVGKAFF. The full variable domain, with the rest looked up from reference TRBV9 and TRBJ1-1, is DSGVTQTPKHLITATGQRVTLRCSPRSGDLSVYWYQQSLDQGLQFLIQYYNGEERAKGNILERFSAQQFPDLHSELNLSSLELGDSALYFCASSVGKAFFGQGTRLTVV.

This clonotype showed up many times. The chain carries TRBV29-1 and TRBJ2-1; D remains ambiguous. V was trimmed by 1 base and J by 4 bases, leaving 14 bases between them. Germline V gives CDR1 SQVTM, CDR2 ANQGSEA. CDR3 size: 15 residues. CDR3: CSVEGFGELYNEQFF. CDR3 nucleotides: TGCAGCGTTGAAGGTTTTGGGGAATTATACAATGAGCAGTTCTTC.

This clonotype was detected many times. The chain has TRBV15 and TRBJ1-1; 9 bases align to TRBD1. The CDR3 contains 15 residues. CDR1 and CDR2 (germline): LNHNV, YYDKDF (reference sequence). V shed 5 bases and J 3 bases; nucleotides not matched to a gene: 7. The CDR3 reads CATSGGQGSDTEAFF. The CDR3 coding sequence is TGTGCCACCAGCGGGGGACAGGGTTCGGACACTGAAGCTTTCTTT.

This clonotype was counted at least ten times. The chain combines TRBV7-9 with TRBJ2-1; the match to TRBD2 covers 14 bases. From germline, CDR1 is SEHNR and CDR2 FQNEAQ (reference sequence). V gave up 5 bases and J gave up 5 bases; unmatched junction bases: 2. This CDR3 comprises 15 residues. In nucleotides, the CDR3 is TGTGCCAGCAGCGTGGGACTAGCGGGAGACAATGAGCAGTTCTTC. Protein product: CASSVGLAGDNEQFF. The variable domain in full, completed from reference TRBV7-9 and TRBJ2-1, reads DTGVSQNPRHKITKRGQNVTFRCDPISEHNRLYWYRQTLGQGPEFLTYFQNEAQLEKSRLLSDRFSAERPKGSFSTLEIQRTEQGDSAMYLCASSVGLAGDNEQFFGPGTRLTVL.

This clonotype was recorded at least ten times. The chain has TRBV4-1 and TRBJ1-2; D is unclear. Germline CDR1 MGHRA, CDR2 YSYEKL. The CDR3 loop spans 16 amino acids. V lost 0 bases and J 1 base, leaving 12 bases between the germline ends. This CDR3 reads CASSQESAGYNYGYTF. The CDR3 region has the DNA TGCGCCAGCAGCCAAGAATCGGCGGGTTATAACTATGGCTACACCTTC.

This clonotype came up many times. DNA for the CDR3: TGTGCCAGCACCGCTGGGACCGGGGAGCTGTTTTTT. Its protein product is CASTAGTGELFF. The chain links TRBV7-9 to TRBJ2-2; D remains ambiguous. Per the germline V gene, CDR1 is SEHNR and CDR2 is FQNEAQ (reference sequence). CDR3 size: 12 residues. V lost 7 bases, J lost 5 bases, and 8 bases lay in between.

This clonotype has only a few counts. CDR3: CASSQGSGGTEAFF. CDR3 nucleotide sequence: TGTGCCAGCAGCCAAGGCAGCGGCGGCACTGAAGCTTTCTTT. The chain has TRBV3-1 and TRBJ1-1; no clear D. Germline CDR1 reads LGHDT; CDR2 reads YNNKEL (reference sequence). V dropped 1 base and J dropped 4 bases, with 10 bases sitting between them. There are 14 residues in the CDR3.

This clonotype was detected ten times or more. The chain combines TRBV18 with TRBJ1-2, with TRBD1 matching over 9 bases. Unmatched junction bases numbered 3, after V lost 5 bases and J lost 5 bases. Germline V lookup: CDR1 KGHSH, CDR2 LQKENI. The CDR3 covers 13 residues. The CDR3 DNA reads as TGTGCCAGCTCAGTCGGACAGGGGTATGGCTACACCTTC. Encoded protein: CASSVGQGYGYTF. The variable domain in full, with the rest retrieved from reference TRBV18 and TRBJ1-2, is NAGVMQNPRHLVRRRGQEARLRCSPMKGHSHVYWYRQLPEEGLKFMVYLQKENIIDESGMPKERFSAEFPKEGPSILRIQQVVRGDSAAYFCASSVGQGYGYTFGSGTRLTVV.

This clonotype was counted at least ten times. CDR3 sequence reads: CASSLKGSYYEQYF. The CDR3 DNA is TGTGCCAGCAGTTTAAAAGGATCCTACTACGAGCAGTACTTC. V and J are TRBV28 and TRBJ2-7, with D unresolved. The germline gives CDR1 MDHEN, CDR2 SYDVKM. V dropped 2 bases and J dropped 3 bases, with 11 bases sitting between them. CDR3 length: 14 amino acids.

This clonotype was seen ten or more times. The J gene is TRBJ2-7, the V gene TRBV30; 9 nucleotides match TRBD1. J was trimmed by 4 bases and V by 3 bases; bases with no gene match: 13. CDR3 length equals 16 residues. Germline CDR1 and CDR2: GTSNPN and SVGIG (reference sequence). The CDR3 loop reads CAWRNLGQGRAYEQYF. The CDR3, as DNA: TGTGCCTGGAGGAACCTGGGACAGGGTCGGGCTTACGAGCAGTACTTC.

This clonotype was observed a few times. V is TRBV5-1 and J is TRBJ2-1; no clear D. Germline V gene data show CDR1 as SGHRS and CDR2 as YFSETQ. V dropped 0 bases and J dropped 8 bases, with 18 bases sitting between them. This CDR3 has 16 amino acids. DNA of the CDR3: TGCGCCAGCAGCTTGGCGGCGGCGGTCCCCCGCGATGAGCAGTTCTTC. This codes for CASSLAAAVPRDEQFF.

This clonotype was observed at least ten times. This chain links TRBV7-2 with TRBJ1-1; no clear D. Germline loops: CDR1 SGHTA, CDR2 FQGNSA. Deletions cut 5 bases from V and 0 bases from J, with 19 bases between. This CDR3 is 17 amino acids long. Here the CDR3 DNA reads TGTGCCAGCAGCATACTCCCAATCCGGACGGTGAACACTGAAGCTTTCTTT. This codes for CASSILPIRTVNTEAFF.

In its sample, this clonotype was seen a few times. The chain uses TRBV29-1 and TRBJ2-7, with 10 bases matching TRBD1. Trimming removed 7 bases from V and 6 bases from J; junction bases left unmatched: 12. The CDR3 is 14 residues long. The germline gives CDR1 SQVTM, CDR2 ANQGSEA. CDR3 in DNA: TGCAGCGCCCTCGCCGACAGGGGGCTTCTCGAGCAGTACTTC. Amino acids: CSALADRGLLEQYF.

This clonotype was observed a few times. At one boundary the junction diverges from the germline segment, which might be a read error. The chain couples TRBV9 to TRBJ2-7, with a weak D call TRBD2 (6 bases). The CDR3 is made up of 12 amino acids. Germline CDR1 SGDLS, CDR2 YYNGEE. The CDR3 sequence: CASSVGSPSEKW. In nucleotides, the CDR3 is TGTGCCAGCAGCGTAGGTAGTCCTAGCGAGAAGTGG.